Given below is one T cell receptor (beta chain) in context. Its antigen remains unidentified. The UMIs carried a 6-nucleotide sample barcode, and they were added by template switching. From the 5' RACE reads, TCRdb lists one entry per CDR3 protein and no DNA. The listing records 200,000 to 250,000 distinct CDR3 sequences. The sample is drawn from a study of monozygotic twins with inflammatory bowel disease. Regarding the study as a whole: IBD patients, compared with healthy twins, shared fewer clonotypes with others (especially with disease activity).

The CDR3 consists of 14 residues. Germline CDR1 SGHDT, CDR2 YYEEEE. The chain couples TRBV5-6 to TRBJ1-5; TCRdb's assignment of TRBD1 cannot be checked, as there is no DNA. Sequencing was done on a sample of blood. This receptor was identified in a human donor with ulcerative colitis or Crohn's disease, or a healthy co-twin of an affected twin (not recorded which). CDR3: CASSLRQSNQPQHF.